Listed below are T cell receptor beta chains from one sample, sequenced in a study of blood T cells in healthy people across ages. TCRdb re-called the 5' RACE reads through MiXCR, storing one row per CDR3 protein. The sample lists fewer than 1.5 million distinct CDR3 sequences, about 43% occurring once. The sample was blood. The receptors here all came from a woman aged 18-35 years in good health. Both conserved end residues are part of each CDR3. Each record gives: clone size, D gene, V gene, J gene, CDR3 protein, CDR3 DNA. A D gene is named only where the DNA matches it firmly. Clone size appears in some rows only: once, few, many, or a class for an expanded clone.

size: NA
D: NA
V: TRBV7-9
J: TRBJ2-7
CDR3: CASSFGNDEQYF
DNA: TGTGCCAGCAGCTTCGGGAACGACGAGCAGTACTTC

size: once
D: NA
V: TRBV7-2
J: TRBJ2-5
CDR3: CASSPQRVHQETQYF
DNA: TGTGCCAGCAGCCCGCAGCGGGTGCACCAAGAGACCCAGTACTTC

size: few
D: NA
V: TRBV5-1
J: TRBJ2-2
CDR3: CASSLGTPNTGELFF
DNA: TGCGCCAGCAGCTTAGGGACACCGAACACCGGGGAGCTGTTTTTT

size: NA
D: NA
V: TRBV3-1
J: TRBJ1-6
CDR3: CASSQGPGDNSPLHF
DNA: TGTGCCAGCAGCCAAGGACCGGGCGATAATTCACCCCTCCACTTT

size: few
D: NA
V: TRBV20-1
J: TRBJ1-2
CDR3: CSATPGDWGLYGYTF
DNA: TGCAGTGCCACTCCAGGGGACTGGGGTCTTTATGGCTACACCTTC

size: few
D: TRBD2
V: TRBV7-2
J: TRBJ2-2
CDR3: CASSGLVTGELFF
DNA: TGTGCCAGCAGCGGACTAGTCACCGGGGAGCTGTTTTTT

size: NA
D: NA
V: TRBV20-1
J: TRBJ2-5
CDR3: CSAPIRVTETQYF
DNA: TGCAGTGCGCCAATTCGGGTAACAGAGACCCAGTACTTC

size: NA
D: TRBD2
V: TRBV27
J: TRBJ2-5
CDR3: CASGGVAGSWYF
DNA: TGTGCCAGCGGGGGGGTAGCGGGGTCCTGGTACTTC

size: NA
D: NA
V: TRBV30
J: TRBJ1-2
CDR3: CAWTSGVGNYGYTF
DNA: TGTGCCTGGACATCGGGGGTCGGAAACTATGGTTACACCTTC

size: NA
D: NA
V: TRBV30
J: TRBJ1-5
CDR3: CAWTDKGRGVQPQHF
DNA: TGTGCCTGGACAGATAAGGGCAGGGGAGTTCAGCCCCAGCATTTT